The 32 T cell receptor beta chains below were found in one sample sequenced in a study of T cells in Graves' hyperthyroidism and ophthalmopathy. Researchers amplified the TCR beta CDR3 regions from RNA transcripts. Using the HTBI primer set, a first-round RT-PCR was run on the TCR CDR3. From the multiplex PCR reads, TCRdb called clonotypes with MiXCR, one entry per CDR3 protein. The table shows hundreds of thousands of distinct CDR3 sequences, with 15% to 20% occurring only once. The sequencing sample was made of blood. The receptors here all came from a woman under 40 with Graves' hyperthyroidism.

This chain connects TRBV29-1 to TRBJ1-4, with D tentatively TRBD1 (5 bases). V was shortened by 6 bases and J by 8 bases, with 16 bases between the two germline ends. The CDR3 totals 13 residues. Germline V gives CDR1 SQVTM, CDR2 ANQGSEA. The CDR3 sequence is CSVSGPRGEKLFF. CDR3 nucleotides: TGCAGCGTCTCGGGGCCCCGAGGGGAAAAACTGTTTTTT.

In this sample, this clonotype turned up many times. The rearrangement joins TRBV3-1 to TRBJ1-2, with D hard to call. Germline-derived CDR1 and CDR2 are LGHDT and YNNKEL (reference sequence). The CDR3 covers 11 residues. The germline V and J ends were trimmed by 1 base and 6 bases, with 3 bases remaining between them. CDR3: CASSQGHGYTF. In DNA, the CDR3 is TGTGCCAGCAGCCAAGGACATGGCTACACCTTC.

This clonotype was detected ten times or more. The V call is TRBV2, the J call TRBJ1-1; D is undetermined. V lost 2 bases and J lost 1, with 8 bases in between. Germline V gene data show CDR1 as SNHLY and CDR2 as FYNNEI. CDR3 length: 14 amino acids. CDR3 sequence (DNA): TGTGCCAGCAGTGAACAGGCAGGGAACACTGAAGCTTTCTTT. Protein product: CASSEQAGNTEAFF.

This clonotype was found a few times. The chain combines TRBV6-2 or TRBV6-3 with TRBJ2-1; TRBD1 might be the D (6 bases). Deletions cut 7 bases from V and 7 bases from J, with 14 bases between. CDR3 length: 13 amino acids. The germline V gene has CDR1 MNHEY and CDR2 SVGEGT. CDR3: CASNWNTGNEQFF. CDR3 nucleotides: TGTGCCAGCAATTGGAATACAGGGAATGAGCAGTTCTTC.

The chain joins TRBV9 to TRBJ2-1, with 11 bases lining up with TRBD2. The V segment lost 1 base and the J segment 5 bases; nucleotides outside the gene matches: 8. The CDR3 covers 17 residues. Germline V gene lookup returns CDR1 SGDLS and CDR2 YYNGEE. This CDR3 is CASSVPKETSGDNEQFF. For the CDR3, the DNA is TGTGCCAGCAGCGTACCAAAGGAGACTAGCGGGGACAATGAGCAGTTCTTC.

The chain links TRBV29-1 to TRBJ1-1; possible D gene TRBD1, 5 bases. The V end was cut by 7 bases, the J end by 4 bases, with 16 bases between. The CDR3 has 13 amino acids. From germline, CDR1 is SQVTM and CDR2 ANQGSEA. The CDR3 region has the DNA TGCAGCGGGACGGGGGGGGTGGTCACTGAAGCTTTCTTT. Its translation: CSGTGGVVTEAFF.

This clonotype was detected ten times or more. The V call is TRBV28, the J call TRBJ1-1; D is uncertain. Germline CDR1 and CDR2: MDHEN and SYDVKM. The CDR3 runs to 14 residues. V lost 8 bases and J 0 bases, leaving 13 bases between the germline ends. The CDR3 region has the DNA TGTGCCAGCGTATACAGCGGAATGAACACTGAAGCTTTCTTT. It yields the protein CASVYSGMNTEAFF.

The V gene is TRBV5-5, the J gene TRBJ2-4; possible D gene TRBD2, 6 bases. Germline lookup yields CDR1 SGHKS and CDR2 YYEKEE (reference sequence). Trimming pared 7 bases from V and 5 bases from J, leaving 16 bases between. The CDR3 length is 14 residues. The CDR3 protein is CASLQLARENIQYF. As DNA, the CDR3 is TGTGCCAGCCTCCAGCTAGCGAGGGAAAACATTCAGTACTTC.

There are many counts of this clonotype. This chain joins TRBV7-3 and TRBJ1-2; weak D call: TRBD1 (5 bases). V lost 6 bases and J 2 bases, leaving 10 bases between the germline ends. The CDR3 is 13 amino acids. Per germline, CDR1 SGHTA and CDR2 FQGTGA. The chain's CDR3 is CASRDTGNYGYTF. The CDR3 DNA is TGTGCCAGCAGGGATACAGGAAACTATGGCTACACCTTC. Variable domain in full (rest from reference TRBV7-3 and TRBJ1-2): GAGVSQTPSNKVTEKGKYVELRCDPISGHTALYWYRQSLGQGPEFLIYFQGTGAADDSGLPNDRFFAVRPEGSVSTLKIQRTERGDSAVYLCASRDTGNYGYTFGSGTRLTVV.

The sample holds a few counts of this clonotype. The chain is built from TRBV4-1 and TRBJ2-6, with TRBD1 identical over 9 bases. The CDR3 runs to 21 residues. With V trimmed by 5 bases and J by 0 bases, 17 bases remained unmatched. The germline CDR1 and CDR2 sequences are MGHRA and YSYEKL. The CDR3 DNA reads TGCGCCAGCAGCAACGAGCGCTTAAGACAGGGGGTGAGCTCTGGGGCCAACGTCCTGACTTTC. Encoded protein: CASSNERLRQGVSSGANVLTF.

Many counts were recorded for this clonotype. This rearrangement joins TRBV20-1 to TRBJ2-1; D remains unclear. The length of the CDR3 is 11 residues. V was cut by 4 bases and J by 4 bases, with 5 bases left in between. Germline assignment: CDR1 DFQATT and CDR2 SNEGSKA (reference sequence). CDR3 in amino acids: CSATDYNEQFF. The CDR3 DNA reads TGCAGTGCTACCGATTACAATGAGCAGTTCTTC.

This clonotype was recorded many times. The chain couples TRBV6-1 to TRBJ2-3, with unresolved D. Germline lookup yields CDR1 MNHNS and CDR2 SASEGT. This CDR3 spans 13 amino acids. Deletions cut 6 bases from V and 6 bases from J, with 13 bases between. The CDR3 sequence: CASRQPITDTQYF. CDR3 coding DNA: TGTGCCAGCAGGCAACCGATTACCGATACGCAGTATTTT.

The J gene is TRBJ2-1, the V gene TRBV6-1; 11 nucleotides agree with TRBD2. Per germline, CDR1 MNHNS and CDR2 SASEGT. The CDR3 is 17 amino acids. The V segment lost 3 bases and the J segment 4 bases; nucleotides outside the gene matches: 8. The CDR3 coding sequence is TGTGCCAGCAGTGACTCCTTAGCGGGGGGGACTTACAATGAGCAGTTCTTC. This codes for CASSDSLAGGTYNEQFF.

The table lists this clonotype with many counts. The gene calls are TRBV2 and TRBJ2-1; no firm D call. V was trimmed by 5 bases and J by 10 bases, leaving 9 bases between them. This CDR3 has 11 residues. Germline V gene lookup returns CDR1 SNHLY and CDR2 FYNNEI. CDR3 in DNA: TGTGCCAGCAGTACCCAAGACGAGCAGTTCTTC. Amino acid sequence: CASSTQDEQFF.

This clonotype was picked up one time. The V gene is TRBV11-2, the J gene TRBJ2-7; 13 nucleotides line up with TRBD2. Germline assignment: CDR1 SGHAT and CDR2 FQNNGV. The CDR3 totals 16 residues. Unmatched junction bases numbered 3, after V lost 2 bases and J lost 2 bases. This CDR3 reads CASSLSTSGRPYEQYF. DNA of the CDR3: TGTGCCAGCAGCTTATCGACTAGCGGGAGGCCCTACGAGCAGTACTTC. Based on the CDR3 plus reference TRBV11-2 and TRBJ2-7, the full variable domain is EAGVAQSPRYKIIEKRQSVAFWCNPISGHATLYWYQQILGQGPKLLIQFQNNGVVDDSQLPKDRFSAERLKGVDSTLKIQPAKLEDSAVYLCASSLSTSGRPYEQYFGPGTRLTVT.

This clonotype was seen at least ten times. The CDR3 DNA sequence: TGTGCCAGCAGCTTAACTGGGGGAACCCACACAGATACGCAGTATTTT. Translation gives CASSLTGGTHTDTQYF. The gene calls are TRBV7-3 and TRBJ2-3; either TRBD1 or TRBD2 may supply D (5 bases each). CDR1 SGHTA and CDR2 FQGTGA come from the germline V gene. With 0 bases removed from V and 2 bases from J, the gap between germline ends came to 12 bases. This CDR3 contains 16 residues.

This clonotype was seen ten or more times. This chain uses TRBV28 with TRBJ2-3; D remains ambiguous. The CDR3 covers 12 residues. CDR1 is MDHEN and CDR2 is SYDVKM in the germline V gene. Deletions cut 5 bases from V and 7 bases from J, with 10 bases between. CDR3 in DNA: TGTGCCAGCAGTCCGCTCTGGAATACGCAGTATTTT. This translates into CASSPLWNTQYF.

The DNA for the CDR3 is TGCAGCGTTGAGGGACAGGGCATCTATGGCTACACCTTC. Translation gives CSVEGQGIYGYTF. The chain combines TRBV29-1 with TRBJ1-2; TRBD1 agrees at 9 bases. CDR3 length: 13 residues. Germline-derived CDR1 and CDR2 are SQVTM and ANQGSEA. The V gene end was trimmed by 3 bases and the J gene end by 4 bases; junction bases not matched to a gene: 3.

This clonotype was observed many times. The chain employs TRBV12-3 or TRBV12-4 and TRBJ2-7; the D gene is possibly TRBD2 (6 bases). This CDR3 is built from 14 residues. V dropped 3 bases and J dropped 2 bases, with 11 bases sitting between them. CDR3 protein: CASSLAGPAYEQYF. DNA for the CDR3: TGTGCCAGCAGTTTGGCGGGACCGGCCTACGAGCAGTACTTC.

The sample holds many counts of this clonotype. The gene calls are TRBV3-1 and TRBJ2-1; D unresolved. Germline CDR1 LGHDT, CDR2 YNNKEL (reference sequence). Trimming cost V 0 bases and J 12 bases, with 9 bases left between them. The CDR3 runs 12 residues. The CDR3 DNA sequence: TGTGCCAGCAGCCAAGATCACCAGTCGCAGTTCTTC. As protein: CASSQDHQSQFF.

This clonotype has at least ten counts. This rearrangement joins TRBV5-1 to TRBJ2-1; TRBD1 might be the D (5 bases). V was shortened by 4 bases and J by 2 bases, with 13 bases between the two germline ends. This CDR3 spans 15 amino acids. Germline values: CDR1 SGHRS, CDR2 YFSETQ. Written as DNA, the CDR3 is TGCGCCAGCAGCGGGGCTGGGTCGACCTACAATGAGCAGTTCTTC. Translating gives CASSGAGSTYNEQFF.

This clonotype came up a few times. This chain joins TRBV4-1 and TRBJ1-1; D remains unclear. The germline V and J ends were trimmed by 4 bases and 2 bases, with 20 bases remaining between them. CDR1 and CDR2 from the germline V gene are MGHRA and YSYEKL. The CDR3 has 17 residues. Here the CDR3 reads CASSLIPFGWLNTEAFF. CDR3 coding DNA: TGCGCCAGCAGCCTTATCCCCTTCGGGTGGCTTAACACTGAAGCTTTCTTT.

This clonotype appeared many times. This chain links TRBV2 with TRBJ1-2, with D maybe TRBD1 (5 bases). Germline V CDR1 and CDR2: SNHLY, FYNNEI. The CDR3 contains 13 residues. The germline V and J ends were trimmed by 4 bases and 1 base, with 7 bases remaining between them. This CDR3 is CASSGGDNYGYTF. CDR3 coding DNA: TGTGCCAGCAGTGGGGGGGATAACTATGGCTACACCTTC.

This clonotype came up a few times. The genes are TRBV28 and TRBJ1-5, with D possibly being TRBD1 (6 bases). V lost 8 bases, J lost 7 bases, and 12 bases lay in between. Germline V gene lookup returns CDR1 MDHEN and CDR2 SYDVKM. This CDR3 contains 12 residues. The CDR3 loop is CASAQGNQPQHF. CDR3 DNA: TGTGCCAGCGCACAGGGAAACCAGCCCCAGCATTTT.

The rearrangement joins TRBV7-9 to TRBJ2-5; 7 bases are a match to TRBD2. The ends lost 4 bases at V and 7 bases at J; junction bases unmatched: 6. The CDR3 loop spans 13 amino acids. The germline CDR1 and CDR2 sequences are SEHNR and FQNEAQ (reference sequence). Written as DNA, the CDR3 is TGTGCCAGCAGCTCAGGACTAGACTCGACCCAGTACTTC. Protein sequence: CASSSGLDSTQYF. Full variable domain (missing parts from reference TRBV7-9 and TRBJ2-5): DTGVSQNPRHKITKRGQNVTFRCDPISEHNRLYWYRQTLGQGPEFLTYFQNEAQLEKSRLLSDRFSAERPKGSFSTLEIQRTEQGDSAMYLCASSSGLDSTQYFGPGTRLLVL.

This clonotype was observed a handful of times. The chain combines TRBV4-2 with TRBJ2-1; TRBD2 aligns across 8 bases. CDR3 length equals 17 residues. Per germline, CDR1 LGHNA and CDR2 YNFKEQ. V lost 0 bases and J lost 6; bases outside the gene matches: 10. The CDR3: CASSQDFLTGGGNEQFF. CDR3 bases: TGTGCCAGCAGCCAAGATTTTTTGACGGGAGGGGGCAATGAGCAGTTCTTC.

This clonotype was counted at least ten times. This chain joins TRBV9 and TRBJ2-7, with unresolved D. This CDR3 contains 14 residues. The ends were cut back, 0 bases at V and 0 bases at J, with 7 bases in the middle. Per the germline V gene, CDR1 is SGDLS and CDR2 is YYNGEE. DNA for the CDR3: TGTGCCAGCAGCGTAGGGCAGTCCTCCTACGAGCAGTACTTC. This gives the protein CASSVGQSSYEQYF. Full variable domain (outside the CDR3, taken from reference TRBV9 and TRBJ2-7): DSGVTQTPKHLITATGQRVTLRCSPRSGDLSVYWYQQSLDQGLQFLIQYYNGEERAKGNILERFSAQQFPDLHSELNLSSLELGDSALYFCASSVGQSSYEQYFGPGTRLTVT.

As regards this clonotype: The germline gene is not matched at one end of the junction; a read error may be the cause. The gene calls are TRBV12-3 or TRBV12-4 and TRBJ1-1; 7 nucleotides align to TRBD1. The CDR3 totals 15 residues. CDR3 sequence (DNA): TGTGCCAGCAGCTTAGCCCTAGGGGGCAACACTGAAGCTTTCTTT. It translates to CASSLALGGNTEAFF.

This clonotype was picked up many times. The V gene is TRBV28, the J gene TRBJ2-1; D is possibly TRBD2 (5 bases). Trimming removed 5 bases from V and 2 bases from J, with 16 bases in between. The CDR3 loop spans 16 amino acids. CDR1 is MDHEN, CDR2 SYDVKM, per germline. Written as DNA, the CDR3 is TGTGCCAGCAGTCCCATTAGCGAGGATACCTACAATGAGCAGTTCTTC. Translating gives CASSPISEDTYNEQFF.

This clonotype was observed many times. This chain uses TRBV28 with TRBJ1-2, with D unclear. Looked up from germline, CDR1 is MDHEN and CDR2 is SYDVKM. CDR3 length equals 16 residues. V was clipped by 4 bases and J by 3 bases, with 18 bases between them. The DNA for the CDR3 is TGTGCCAGCAGTTCCCCAGAATCTTGGGATCACTATGGCTACACCTTC. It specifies CASSSPESWDHYGYTF.

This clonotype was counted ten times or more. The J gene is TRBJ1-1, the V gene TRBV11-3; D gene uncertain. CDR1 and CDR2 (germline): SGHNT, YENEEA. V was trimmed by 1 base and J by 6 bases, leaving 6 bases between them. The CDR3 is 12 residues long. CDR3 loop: CASSLVVAEAFF. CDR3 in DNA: TGTGCCAGCAGCTTAGTCGTCGCTGAAGCTTTCTTT.

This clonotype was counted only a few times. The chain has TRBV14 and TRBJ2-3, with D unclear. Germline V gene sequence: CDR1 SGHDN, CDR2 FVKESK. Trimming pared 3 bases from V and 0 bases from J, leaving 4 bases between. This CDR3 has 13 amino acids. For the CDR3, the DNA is TGTGCCAGCAGCCATATTAGCACAGATACGCAGTATTTT. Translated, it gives CASSHISTDTQYF.